A selection of T cell receptor beta chains follows, all from one sample in a study of T-cell reconstitution after alpha-beta-depleted transplantation in children. TCRdb re-analysed the PCR reads in MiXCR, keeping a single row per CDR3 protein. The table lists around 370,000 distinct CDR3 sequences, under 13% of them singletons. The material was PBMCs from the stem cell graft donor, obtained from the stem cell graft. The source of these receptors is a human donor who donated a stem cell graft to a child with acute lymphoblastic leukemia. Each CDR3 is given with its conserved first and last residue. A D gene is named only where the DNA matches it firmly. Some rows mark clone size as missing; the rest say once, few, many or name a class of expanded clone.

size: NA; V: TRBV4-1; D: NA; J: TRBJ2-1; CDR3: CASSQEGRDEQFF; DNA: TGCGCCAGCAGCCAAGAGGGGCGGGACGAGCAGTTCTTC
size: few; V: TRBV4-1; D: TRBD2; J: TRBJ2-7; CDR3: CASSQDRSSGRAYEQYF; DNA: TGCGCCAGCAGCCAAGATCGAAGTAGCGGGAGAGCCTACGAGCAGTACTTC
size: many; V: TRBV5-1; D: TRBD2; J: TRBJ2-1; CDR3: CASSSGLAGGPRNEQFF; DNA: TGCGCCAGCAGCTCGGGACTAGCGGGAGGGCCCCGCAATGAGCAGTTCTTC
size: NA; V: TRBV6-1; D: NA; J: TRBJ1-1; CDR3: CATVGRRNTEAFF; DNA: TGTGCCACAGTGGGGAGGCGGAACACTGAAGCTTTCTTT
size: few; V: TRBV7-9; D: NA; J: TRBJ1-1; CDR3: CASSFGGRLYTEAFF; DNA: TGTGCCAGCAGCTTTGGGGGGCGGCTTTACACTGAAGCTTTCTTT
size: NA; V: TRBV4-1; D: NA; J: TRBJ1-2; CDR3: CASSQDPEAYGYTF; DNA: TGCGCCAGCAGCCAAGATCCCGAGGCCTATGGCTACACCTTC
size: NA; V: TRBV5-5; D: NA; J: TRBJ2-7; CDR3: CASSHTGYEQYF; DNA: TGTGCCAGCAGTCATACTGGATACGAGCAGTACTTC
size: NA; V: TRBV7-9; D: TRBD1; J: TRBJ2-7; CDR3: CASSPLDRAPYEQYF; DNA: TGTGCCAGCAGCCCATTGGACAGGGCCCCCTACGAGCAGTACTTC
size: few; V: TRBV27; D: TRBD1; J: TRBJ1-3; CDR3: CASSPQGQGANTIYF; DNA: TGTGCCAGCAGTCCCCAGGGACAGGGGGCAAACACCATATATTTT
size: many; V: TRBV5-1; D: NA; J: TRBJ2-7; CDR3: CASSLTGEAYEQYF; DNA: TGCGCCAGCAGCTTGACGGGGGAAGCCTACGAGCAGTACTTC
size: NA; V: TRBV5-1; D: NA; J: TRBJ2-2; CDR3: CASSPSPSGGGPNTGELFF; DNA: TGCGCCAGCAGCCCGAGCCCTAGCGGAGGGGGTCCGAACACCGGGGAGCTGTTTTTT
size: few; V: TRBV7-9; D: TRBD1; J: TRBJ1-4; CDR3: CASRPGQGAPNEKLFF; DNA: TGTGCCAGCAGGCCGGGACAGGGGGCGCCTAATGAAAAACTGTTTTTT
size: few; V: TRBV20-1; D: NA; J: TRBJ2-5; CDR3: CSARGEDQETQYF; DNA: TGCAGTGCTAGAGGCGAGGACCAAGAGACCCAGTACTTC
size: NA; V: TRBV9; D: NA; J: TRBJ2-7; CDR3: CASSAGLSVAVSEQYF; DNA: TGTGCCAGCAGCGCTGGGCTTAGCGTTGCCGTCTCCGAGCAGTACTTC
size: NA; V: TRBV5-1; D: TRBD1; J: TRBJ2-7; CDR3: CASSQLGTGVEQYF; DNA: TGCGCCAGCAGCCAACTCGGGACAGGGGTCGAGCAGTACTTC
size: NA; V: TRBV20-1; D: NA; J: TRBJ2-1; CDR3: CSATGGGRLSNEQFF; DNA: TGCAGTGCTACCGGTGGGGGGCGATTATCAAATGAGCAGTTCTTC
size: many; V: TRBV29-1; D: NA; J: TRBJ2-7; CDR3: CSVIQTYEQYF; DNA: TGCAGCGTTATACAGACCTACGAGCAGTACTTC
size: NA; V: TRBV20-1; D: NA; J: TRBJ2-1; CDR3: CSVKELGAKYNEQFF; DNA: TGCAGTGTTAAGGAATTGGGGGCTAAGTACAATGAGCAGTTCTTC
size: NA; V: TRBV7-9; D: TRBD1; J: TRBJ2-3; CDR3: CASSSAWGQGSTDTQYF; DNA: TGTGCCAGCAGCTCCGCGTGGGGACAGGGCAGCACAGATACGCAGTATTTT
size: few; V: TRBV12-3/TRBV12-4; D: NA; J: TRBJ1-3; CDR3: CASSPRDFSGNTIYF; DNA: TGTGCCAGCAGTCCGCGGGACTTCTCTGGAAACACCATATATTTT
size: many; V: TRBV12-3/TRBV12-4; D: TRBD2; J: TRBJ2-1; CDR3: CASYWAGENNEQFF; DNA: TGTGCCAGCTATTGGGCGGGGGAGAACAATGAGCAGTTCTTC
size: NA; V: TRBV10-3; D: NA; J: TRBJ2-6; CDR3: CATSESGQVSGANVLTF; DNA: TGTGCCACCAGTGAGTCGGGACAAGTCTCTGGGGCCAACGTCCTGACTTTC
size: few; V: TRBV12-3/TRBV12-4; D: TRBD2; J: TRBJ2-5; CDR3: CASSPSGRGKTQYF; DNA: TGTGCCAGCAGTCCCAGCGGGAGGGGGAAGACCCAGTACTTC
size: NA; V: TRBV6-1; D: TRBD1; J: TRBJ1-2; CDR3: CASKGQGASHYGYTF; DNA: TGTGCCAGCAAGGGACAGGGTGCATCCCACTATGGCTACACCTTC
size: many; V: TRBV3-1; D: TRBD1; J: TRBJ1-1; CDR3: CASSQPGQGIGAFF; DNA: TGTGCCAGCAGCCAGCCGGGACAGGGCATTGGAGCTTTCTTT
size: NA; V: TRBV5-6; D: NA; J: TRBJ1-1; CDR3: CASSSDTNTEAFF; DNA: TGTGCCAGCAGCTCAGATACGAACACTGAAGCTTTCTTT
size: NA; V: TRBV5-1; D: TRBD2; J: TRBJ2-3; CDR3: CASSLGSGSSTDTQYF; DNA: TGCGCCAGCAGCTTGGGTAGCGGGAGTAGCACAGATACGCAGTATTTT
size: many; V: TRBV7-9; D: TRBD1; J: TRBJ2-7; CDR3: CASSGTGIYEQYF; DNA: TGTGCCAGCAGCGGGACAGGGATCTACGAGCAGTACTTC
size: NA; V: TRBV24-1; D: TRBD2; J: TRBJ2-1; CDR3: CATSDLSAGGDNEQFF; DNA: TGTGCCACCAGTGATTTATCTGCGGGAGGGGACAATGAGCAGTTCTTC
size: NA; V: TRBV5-4; D: NA; J: TRBJ2-3; CDR3: CASSETTWGTDTQYF; DNA: TGTGCCAGCAGCGAGACTACTTGGGGCACAGATACGCAGTATTTT